The present T cell receptor (beta chain) was sequenced within a study of T cells in Graves' hyperthyroidism and ophthalmopathy. Study outcomes and limitations: Ophthalmopathy was separated from stable hyperthyroidism by a 13 V-J model. For ophthalmopathy, model prediction preceded onset by a median about 6.4 months.

Amplification of TCR beta CDR3 regions was performed using RNA transcripts as template. The HTBI primer set served for first-round RT-PCR of the TCR CDR3. A single record per CDR3 protein comes from TCRdb applying MiXCR to the multiplex PCR reads. The data show 550,000 to 800,000 distinct CDR3 sequences, with 16% seen just once and 8.4% held by the top ten. This clonotype was counted between two and nine times. Its antigen is not identified. The CDR3 has 11 residues. Germline V gene sequence: CDR1 MNHGY, CDR2 SAAAGT. V was trimmed by 11 bases and J by 2 bases, leaving 9 bases between them. The sequence was obtained from a man younger than 35 with Graves' hyperthyroidism. Sequencing was carried out using blood. The chain couples TRBV6-8 to TRBJ2-5; D may be TRBD2 (6 bases). The CDR3 region is CAPAGQETQYF. The DNA for the CDR3 is TGTGCCCCAGCGGGTCAAGAGACCCAGTACTTC.